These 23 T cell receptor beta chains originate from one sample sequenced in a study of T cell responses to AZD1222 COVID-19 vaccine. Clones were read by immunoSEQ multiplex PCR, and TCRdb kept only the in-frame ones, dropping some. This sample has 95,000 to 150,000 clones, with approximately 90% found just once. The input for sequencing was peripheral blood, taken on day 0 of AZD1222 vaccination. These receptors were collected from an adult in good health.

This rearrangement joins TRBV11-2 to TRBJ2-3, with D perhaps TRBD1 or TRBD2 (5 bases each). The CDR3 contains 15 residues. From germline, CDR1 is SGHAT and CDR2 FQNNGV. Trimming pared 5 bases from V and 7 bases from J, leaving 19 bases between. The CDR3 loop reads CASSPGQGRLNTQYF. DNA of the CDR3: TGTGCCAGCAGCCCCGGGCAGGGTAGACTAAATACGCAGTATTTT.

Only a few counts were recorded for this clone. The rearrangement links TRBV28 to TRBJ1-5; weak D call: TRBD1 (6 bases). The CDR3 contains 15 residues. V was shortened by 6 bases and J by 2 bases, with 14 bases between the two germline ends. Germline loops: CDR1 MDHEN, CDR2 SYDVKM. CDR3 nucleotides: TGTGCCAGCAGACTACAGGGTGGCCGCAATCAGCCCCAGCATTTT. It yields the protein CASRLQGGRNQPQHF.

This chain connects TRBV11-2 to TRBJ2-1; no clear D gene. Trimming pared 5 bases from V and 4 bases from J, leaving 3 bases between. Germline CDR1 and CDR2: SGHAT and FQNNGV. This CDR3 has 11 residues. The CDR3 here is CASSAYNEQFF. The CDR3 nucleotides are TGTGCCAGCAGCGCTTACAATGAGCAGTTCTTC.

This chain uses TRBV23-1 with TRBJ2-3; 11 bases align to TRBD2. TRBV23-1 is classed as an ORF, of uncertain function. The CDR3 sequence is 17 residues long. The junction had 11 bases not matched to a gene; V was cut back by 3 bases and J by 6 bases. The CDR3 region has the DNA TGCGCCAGCAGTCAGGTGGGGACTAGCGGCAGCGAGGATACGCAGTATTTT. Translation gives CASSQVGTSGSEDTQYF.

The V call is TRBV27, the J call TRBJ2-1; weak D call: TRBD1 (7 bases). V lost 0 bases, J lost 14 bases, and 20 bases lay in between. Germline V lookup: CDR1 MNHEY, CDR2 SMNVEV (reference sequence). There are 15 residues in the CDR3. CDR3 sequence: CASSLSRGDSRKEFF. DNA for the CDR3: TGTGCCAGCAGTTTATCGAGGGGGGACAGCCGCAAGGAGTTCTTC.

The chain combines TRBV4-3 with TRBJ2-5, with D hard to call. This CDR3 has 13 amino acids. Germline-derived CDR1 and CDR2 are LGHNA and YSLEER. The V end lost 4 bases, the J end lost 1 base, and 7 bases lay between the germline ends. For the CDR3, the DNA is TGCGCCAGCAGCCGGGCACCCCAAGAGACCCAGTACTTC. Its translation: CASSRAPQETQYF.

This chain's CDR3 is CASRRGATYNEQFF. The DNA for the CDR3 is TGTGCCAGCAGACGCGGGGCCACGTACAATGAGCAGTTCTTC. J is TRBJ2-1 and V is TRBV28; TRBD2 might be the D (6 bases). With 6 bases removed from V and 4 bases from J, the gap between germline ends came to 13 bases. Germline V CDR1 and CDR2: MDHEN, SYDVKM. This CDR3 is 14 amino acids long.

The chain's CDR3 is CASGARLADEQYF. The CDR3 nucleotides are TGTGCCAGCGGGGCAAGGTTGGCGGACGAGCAGTACTTC. This chain connects TRBV7-8 to TRBJ2-7; possibly TRBD1 for D (5 bases). Germline V CDR1 and CDR2: SGHVS, FQNEAQ. This CDR3 region has 13 residues. V gave up 8 bases and J gave up 5 bases, with 16 bases separating them.

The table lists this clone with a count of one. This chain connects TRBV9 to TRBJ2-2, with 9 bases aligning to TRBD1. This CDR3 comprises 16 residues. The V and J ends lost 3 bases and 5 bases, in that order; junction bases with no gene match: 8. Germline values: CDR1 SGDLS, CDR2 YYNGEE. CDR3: CASSEGDRDRTGELFF. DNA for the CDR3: TGTGCCAGCAGCGAGGGGGACAGGGATCGTACCGGGGAGCTGTTTTTT.

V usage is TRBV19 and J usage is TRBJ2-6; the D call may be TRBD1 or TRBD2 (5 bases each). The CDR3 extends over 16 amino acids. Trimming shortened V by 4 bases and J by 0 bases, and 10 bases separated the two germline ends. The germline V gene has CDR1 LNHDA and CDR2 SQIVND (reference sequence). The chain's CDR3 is CASSRGTNSGANVLTF. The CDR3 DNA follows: TGTGCCAGTAGTAGAGGGACCAACTCTGGGGCCAACGTCCTGACTTTC.

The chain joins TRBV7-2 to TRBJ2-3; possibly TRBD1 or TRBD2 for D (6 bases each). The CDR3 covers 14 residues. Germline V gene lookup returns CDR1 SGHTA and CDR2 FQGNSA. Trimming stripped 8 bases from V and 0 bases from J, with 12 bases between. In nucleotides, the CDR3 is TGTGCCAGCGGGGGCGGGGTTAGCACAGATACGCAGTATTTT. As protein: CASGGGVSTDTQYF.

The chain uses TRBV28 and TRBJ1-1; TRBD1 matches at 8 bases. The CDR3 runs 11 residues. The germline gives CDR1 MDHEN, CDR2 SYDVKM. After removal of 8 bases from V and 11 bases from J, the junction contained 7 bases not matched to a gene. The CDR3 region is CASSGQERAFF. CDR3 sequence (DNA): TGTGCCAGCTCGGGACAGGAGAGGGCTTTCTTT.

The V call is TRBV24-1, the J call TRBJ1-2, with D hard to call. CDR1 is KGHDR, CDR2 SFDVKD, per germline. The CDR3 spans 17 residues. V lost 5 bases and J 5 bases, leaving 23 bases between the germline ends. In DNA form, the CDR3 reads TGTGCCACCAGTGCCGCTCCAGAAGGCGGCCGCAATTATGGCTACACCTTC. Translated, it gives CATSAAPEGGRNYGYTF.

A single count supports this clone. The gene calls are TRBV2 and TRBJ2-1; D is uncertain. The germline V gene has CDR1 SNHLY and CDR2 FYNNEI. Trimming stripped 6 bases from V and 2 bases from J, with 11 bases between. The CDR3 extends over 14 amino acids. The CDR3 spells CASSTWITYNEQFF. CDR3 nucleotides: TGTGCCAGCAGCACATGGATCACCTACAATGAGCAGTTCTTC.

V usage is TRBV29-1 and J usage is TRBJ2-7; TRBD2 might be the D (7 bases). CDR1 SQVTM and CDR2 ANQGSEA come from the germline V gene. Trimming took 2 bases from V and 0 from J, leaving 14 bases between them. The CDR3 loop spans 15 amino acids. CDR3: CSVEKQGGASYEQYF. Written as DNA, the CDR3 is TGCAGCGTTGAAAAACAGGGAGGGGCCTCCTACGAGCAGTACTTC.

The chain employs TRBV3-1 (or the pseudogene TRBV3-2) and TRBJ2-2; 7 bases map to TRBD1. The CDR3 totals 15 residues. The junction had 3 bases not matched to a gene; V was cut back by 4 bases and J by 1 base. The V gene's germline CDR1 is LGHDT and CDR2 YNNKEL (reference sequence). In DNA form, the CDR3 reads TGTGCCAGCAGCCCACGACAGGGGAACACCGGGGAGCTGTTTTTT. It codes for CASSPRQGNTGELFF.

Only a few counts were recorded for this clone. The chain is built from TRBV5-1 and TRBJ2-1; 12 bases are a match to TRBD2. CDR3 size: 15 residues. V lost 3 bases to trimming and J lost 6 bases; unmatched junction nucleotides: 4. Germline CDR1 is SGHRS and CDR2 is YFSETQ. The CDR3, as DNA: TGCGCCAGCAGCTACCTAGCGGGAGGGGGCAATGAGCAGTTCTTC. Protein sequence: CASSYLAGGGNEQFF.

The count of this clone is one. CDR3: CASSPDGGQPQHF. The CDR3 DNA reads TGTGCCAGCAGTCCGGACGGTGGTCAGCCCCAGCATTTT. The chain uses TRBV12-3 or TRBV12-4 and TRBJ1-5, with unresolved D. The CDR3 runs 13 residues. V was clipped by 5 bases and J by 6 bases, with 11 bases between them.

The CDR3 DNA sequence: TGTGCCAGCTCACCGACACAGGGGGCGCGGGGCAATCAGCCCCAGCATTTT. Translating gives CASSPTQGARGNQPQHF. The J gene is TRBJ1-5, the V gene TRBV18; 9 bases agree with TRBD1. Trimming removed 3 bases from V and 2 bases from J; junction bases left unmatched: 8. The CDR3 runs 17 residues. Germline V gene data show CDR1 as KGHSH and CDR2 as LQKENI. Filled out from reference TRBV18 and TRBJ1-5, the complete variable domain reads NAGVMQNPRHLVRRRGQEARLRCSPMKGHSHVYWYRQLPEEGLKFMVYLQKENIIDESGMPKERFSAEFPKEGPSILRIQQVVRGDSAAYFCASSPTQGARGNQPQHFGDGTRLSIL.

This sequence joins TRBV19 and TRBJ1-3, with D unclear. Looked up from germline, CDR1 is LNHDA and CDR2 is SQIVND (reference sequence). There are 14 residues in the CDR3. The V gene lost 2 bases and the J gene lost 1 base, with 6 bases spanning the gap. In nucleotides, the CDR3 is TGTGCCAGTAGTATATCTGGATCTGGAAACACCATATATTTT. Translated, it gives CASSISGSGNTIYF.

The CDR3 is CASSLWQGSNTGELFF. As DNA, the CDR3 is TGCGCCAGCAGCTTGTGGCAGGGATCGAACACCGGGGAGCTGTTTTTT. The chain uses TRBV5-1 and TRBJ2-2; the D gene is possibly TRBD1 (5 bases). Germline CDR1 and CDR2: SGHRS and YFSETQ. CDR3 size: 16 residues. V was pared by 1 base and J by 0 bases, with 10 bases between.

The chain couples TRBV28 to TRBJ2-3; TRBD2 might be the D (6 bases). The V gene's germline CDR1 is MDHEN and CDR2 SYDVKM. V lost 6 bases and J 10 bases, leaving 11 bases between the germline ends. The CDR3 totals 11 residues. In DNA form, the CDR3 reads TGTGCCAGCAGCCTGACTAGGGCGCAGTATTTT. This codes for CASSLTRAQYF.

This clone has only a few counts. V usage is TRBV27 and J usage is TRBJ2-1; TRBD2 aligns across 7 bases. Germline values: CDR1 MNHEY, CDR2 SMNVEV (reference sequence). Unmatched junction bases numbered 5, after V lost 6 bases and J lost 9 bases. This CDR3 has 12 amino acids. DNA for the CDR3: TGTGCCAGCAGAGGACTAGGATCTGAGCAGTTCTTC. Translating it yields CASRGLGSEQFF.